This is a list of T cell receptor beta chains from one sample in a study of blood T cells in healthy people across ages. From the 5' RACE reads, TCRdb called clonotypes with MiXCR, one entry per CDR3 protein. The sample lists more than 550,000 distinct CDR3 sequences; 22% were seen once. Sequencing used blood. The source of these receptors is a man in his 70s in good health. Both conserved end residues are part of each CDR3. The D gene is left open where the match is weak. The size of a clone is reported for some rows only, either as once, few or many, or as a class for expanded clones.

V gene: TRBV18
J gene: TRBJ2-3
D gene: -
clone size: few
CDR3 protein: CASSPRILFGGDTDTQYF
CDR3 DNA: TGTGCCAGCTCACCACGGATCCTCTTTGGCGGGGACACAGATACGCAGTATTTT

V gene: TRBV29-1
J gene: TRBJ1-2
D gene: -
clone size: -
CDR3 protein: CSVVGSTNRGYTF
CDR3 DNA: TGCAGCGTTGTGGGGTCGACAAACCGGGGCTACACCTTC

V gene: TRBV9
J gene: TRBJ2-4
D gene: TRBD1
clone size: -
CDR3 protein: CASSGTGVVLYF
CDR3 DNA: TGTGCCAGCAGCGGGACAGGGGTCGTTCTGTACTTC

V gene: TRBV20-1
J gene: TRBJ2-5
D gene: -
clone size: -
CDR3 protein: CSAHRALGQETQYF
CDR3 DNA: TGCAGTGCCCACCGGGCCTTAGGCCAAGAGACCCAGTACTTC

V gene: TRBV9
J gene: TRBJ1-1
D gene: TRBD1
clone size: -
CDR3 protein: CASSRDRETFF
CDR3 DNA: TGTGCCAGCAGCCGCGACAGGGAGACTTTCTTT

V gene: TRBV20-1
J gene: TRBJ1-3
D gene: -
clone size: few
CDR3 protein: CSAPSSRLENTIYF
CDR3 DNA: TGCAGTGCCCCCAGTAGCAGGCTCGAAAACACCATATATTTT

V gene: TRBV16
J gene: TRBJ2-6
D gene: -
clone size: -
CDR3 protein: CASSLRRVGANVLTF
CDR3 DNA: TGTGCCAGCAGCCTTCGGAGGGTGGGGGCCAACGTCCTGACTTTC

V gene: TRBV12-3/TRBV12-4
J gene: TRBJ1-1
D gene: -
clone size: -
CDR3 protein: CASSLDSGWVNTEAFF
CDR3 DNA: TGTGCCAGCAGTTTAGACTCAGGGTGGGTGAACACTGAAGCTTTCTTT

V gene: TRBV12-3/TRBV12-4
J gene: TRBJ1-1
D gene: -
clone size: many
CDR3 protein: CASSFGENTEAFF
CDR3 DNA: TGTGCCAGCAGCTTCGGGGAGAACACTGAAGCTTTCTTT

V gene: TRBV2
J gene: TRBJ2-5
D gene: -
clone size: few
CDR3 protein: CASRPDRGGTETQYF
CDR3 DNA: TGTGCCAGCAGGCCAGACAGGGGAGGGACAGAGACCCAGTACTTC

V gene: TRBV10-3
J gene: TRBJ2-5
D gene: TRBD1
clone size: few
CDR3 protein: CAISAGQGQETQYF
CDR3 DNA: TGTGCCATCAGTGCGGGACAGGGCCAAGAGACCCAGTACTTC

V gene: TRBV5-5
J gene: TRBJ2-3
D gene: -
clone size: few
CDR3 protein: CASSLGDDTQYF
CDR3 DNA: TGTGCCAGCAGCTTGGGAGACGATACGCAGTATTTT

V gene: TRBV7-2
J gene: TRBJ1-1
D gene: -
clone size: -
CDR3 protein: CASSSQGGIANTEAFF
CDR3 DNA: TGTGCCAGCAGCTCCCAGGGCGGAATCGCGAACACTGAAGCTTTCTTT

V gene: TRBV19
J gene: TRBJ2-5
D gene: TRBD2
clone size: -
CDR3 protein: CASSISTGGRETQYF
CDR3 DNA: TGTGCCAGTAGTATCTCGACGGGAGGTCGAGAGACCCAGTACTTC

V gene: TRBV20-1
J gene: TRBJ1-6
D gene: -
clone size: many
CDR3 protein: CSARAIGESSYNSPLHF
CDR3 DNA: TGCAGTGCTAGAGCCATCGGAGAGAGCTCCTATAATTCACCCCTCCACTTT

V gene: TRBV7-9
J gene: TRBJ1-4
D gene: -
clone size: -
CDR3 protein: CASSPMVGKLFF
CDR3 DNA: TGTGCCAGCAGCCCGATGGTGGGAAAACTGTTTTTT

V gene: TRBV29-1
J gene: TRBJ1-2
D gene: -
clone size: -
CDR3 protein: CSVDGLKNYGYTF
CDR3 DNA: TGCAGCGTTGACGGACTGAAAAACTATGGCTACACCTTC

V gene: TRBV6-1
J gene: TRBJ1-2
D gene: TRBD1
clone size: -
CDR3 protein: CASTWTGGNYGYTF
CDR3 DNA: TGTGCCAGCACCTGGACAGGGGGAAACTATGGCTACACCTTC

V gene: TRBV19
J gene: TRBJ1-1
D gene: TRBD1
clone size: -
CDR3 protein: CASRETGGRMNTEAFF
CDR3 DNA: TGTGCCAGTAGGGAGACAGGGGGGCGCATGAACACTGAAGCTTTCTTT

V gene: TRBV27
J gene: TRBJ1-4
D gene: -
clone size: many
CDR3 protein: CASSPRVPFRGVEKLFF
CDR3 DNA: TGTGCCAGCAGTCCCCGGGTTCCCTTTCGAGGAGTTGAAAAACTGTTTTTT

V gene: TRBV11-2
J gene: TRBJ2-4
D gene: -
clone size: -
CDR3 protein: CASSLVYRNIQYF
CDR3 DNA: TGTGCCAGCAGCTTAGTGTACAGAAACATTCAGTACTTC

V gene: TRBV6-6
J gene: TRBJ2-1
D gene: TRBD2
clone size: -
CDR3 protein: CASSYQSSGGQGEQFF
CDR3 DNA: TGTGCCAGCAGTTACCAGTCTAGCGGGGGTCAGGGTGAGCAGTTCTTC

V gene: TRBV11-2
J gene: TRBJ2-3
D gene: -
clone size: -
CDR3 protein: CASSTRRSTSTDTQYF
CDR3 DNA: TGTGCCAGCAGCACTAGACGGTCCACTAGCACAGATACGCAGTATTTT

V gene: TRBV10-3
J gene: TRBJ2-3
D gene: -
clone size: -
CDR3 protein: CAISKDQNQDTQYF
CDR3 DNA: TGTGCCATCAGTAAGGACCAGAATCAGGATACGCAGTATTTT

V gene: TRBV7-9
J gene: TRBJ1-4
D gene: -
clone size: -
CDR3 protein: CAGSLAGREKLFF
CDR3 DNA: TGTGCCGGCAGCTTAGCCGGACGCGAAAAACTGTTTTTT

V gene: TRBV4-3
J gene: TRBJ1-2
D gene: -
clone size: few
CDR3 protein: CASSQTRGQSGYTF
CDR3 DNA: TGCGCCAGCAGCCAAACCCGTGGACAGTCTGGCTACACCTTC

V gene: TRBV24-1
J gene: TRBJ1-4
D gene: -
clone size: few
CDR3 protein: CATSDPGKEKLFF
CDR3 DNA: TGTGCCACCAGTGACCCCGGGAAGGAAAAACTGTTTTTT

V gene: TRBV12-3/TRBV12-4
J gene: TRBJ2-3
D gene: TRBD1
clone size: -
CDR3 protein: CASSLTNRGPTDTQYF
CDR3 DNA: TGTGCCAGCAGTTTAACTAACAGGGGGCCTACAGATACGCAGTATTTT

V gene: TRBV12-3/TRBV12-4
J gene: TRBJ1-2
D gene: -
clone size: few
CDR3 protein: CASSFGMGRDYGYTF
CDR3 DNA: TGTGCCAGCAGTTTTGGAATGGGTAGAGACTATGGCTACACCTTC

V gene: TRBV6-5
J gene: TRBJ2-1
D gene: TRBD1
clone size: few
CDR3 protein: CASSYSMTGVNEQFF
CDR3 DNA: TGTGCCAGCAGTTACTCAATGACAGGGGTTAATGAGCAGTTCTTC

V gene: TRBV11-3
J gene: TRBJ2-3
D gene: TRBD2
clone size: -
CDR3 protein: CASSSSGTSSGTDTQYF
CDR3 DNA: TGTGCCAGCAGCTCCTCCGGGACTAGCTCTGGCACAGATACGCAGTATTTT

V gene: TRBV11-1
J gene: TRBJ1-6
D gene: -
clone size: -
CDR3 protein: CASSSRTAALHF
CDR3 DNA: TGTGCCAGCAGCTCGAGGACTGCTGCCCTCCACTTT

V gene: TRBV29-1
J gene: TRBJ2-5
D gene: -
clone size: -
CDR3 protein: CSVHLGAGETQYF
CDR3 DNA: TGCAGCGTTCACCTGGGGGCCGGGGAGACCCAGTACTTC

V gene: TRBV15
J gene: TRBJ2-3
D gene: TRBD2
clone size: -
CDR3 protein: CATSTSGGADTQYF
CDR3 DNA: TGTGCCACCAGCACTAGCGGGGGGGCGGATACGCAGTATTTT

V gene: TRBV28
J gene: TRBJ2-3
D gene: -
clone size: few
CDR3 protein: CASYQRGLTGADTQYF
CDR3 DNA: TGTGCCAGCTACCAAAGGGGTCTTACGGGTGCAGATACGCAGTATTTT

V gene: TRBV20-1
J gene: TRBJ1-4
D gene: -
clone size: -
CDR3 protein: CSARRGNQNEKLFF
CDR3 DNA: TGCAGTGCCCGCCGGGGCAACCAGAATGAAAAACTGTTTTTT

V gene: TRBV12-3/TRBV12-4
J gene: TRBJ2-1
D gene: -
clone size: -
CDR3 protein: CASRKTATREQFF
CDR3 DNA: TGTGCCAGCAGAAAGACAGCTACAAGGGAGCAGTTCTTC

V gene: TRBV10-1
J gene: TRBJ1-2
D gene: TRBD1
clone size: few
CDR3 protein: CASSESDRAYGYTF
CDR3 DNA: TGCGCCAGCAGTGAGTCGGACAGGGCTTATGGCTACACCTTC

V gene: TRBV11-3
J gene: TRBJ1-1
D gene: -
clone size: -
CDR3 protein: CASRLSLQANTEAFF
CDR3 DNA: TGTGCCAGCAGGCTTTCATTACAGGCCAACACTGAAGCTTTCTTT

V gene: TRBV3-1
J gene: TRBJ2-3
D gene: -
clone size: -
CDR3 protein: CASSRGWDTQYF
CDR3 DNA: TGTGCCAGCAGCCGAGGATGGGATACGCAGTATTTT

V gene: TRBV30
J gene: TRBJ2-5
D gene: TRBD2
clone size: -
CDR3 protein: CAWSVGGQETQYF
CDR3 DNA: TGTGCCTGGAGTGTGGGGGGGCAAGAGACCCAGTACTTC

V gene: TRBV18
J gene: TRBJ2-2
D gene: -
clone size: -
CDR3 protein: CASSLGQTGELLF
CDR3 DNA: TGTGCCAGCTCTCTTGGACAGACCGGGGAGCTGCTTTTT

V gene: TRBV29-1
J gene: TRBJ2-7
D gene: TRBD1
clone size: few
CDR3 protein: CSVHTGGYEQYF
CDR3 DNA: TGCAGCGTGCATACAGGGGGCTACGAGCAGTACTTC

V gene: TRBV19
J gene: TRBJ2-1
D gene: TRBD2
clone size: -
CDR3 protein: CASTLRSGGSGDEQFF
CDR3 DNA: TGTGCCAGTACACTTCGTAGCGGGGGATCGGGAGATGAGCAGTTCTTC

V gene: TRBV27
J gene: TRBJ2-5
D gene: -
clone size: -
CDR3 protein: CAAGAHQETQYF
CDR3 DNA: TGTGCCGCAGGGGCCCACCAAGAGACCCAGTACTTC

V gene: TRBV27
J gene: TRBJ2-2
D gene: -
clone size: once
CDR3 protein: CASSPLGSGTANTGELFF
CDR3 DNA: TGTGCCAGCAGTCCCTTAGGATCGGGGACCGCGAACACCGGGGAGCTGTTTTTT

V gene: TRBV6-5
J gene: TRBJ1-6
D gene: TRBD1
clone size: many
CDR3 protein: CASQDRSHSPLHF
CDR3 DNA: TGTGCCAGCCAGGACAGGAGTCATTCACCCCTCCACTTT

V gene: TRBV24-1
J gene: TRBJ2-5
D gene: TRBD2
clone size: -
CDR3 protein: CATSGFSGPGETQYF
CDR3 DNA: TGTGCCACCAGTGGTTTTAGCGGGCCCGGGGAGACCCAGTACTTC

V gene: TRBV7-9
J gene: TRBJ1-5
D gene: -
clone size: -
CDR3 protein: CASSLDPPGPQHF
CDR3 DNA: TGTGCCAGCAGCTTAGACCCCCCGGGGCCCCAGCATTTT

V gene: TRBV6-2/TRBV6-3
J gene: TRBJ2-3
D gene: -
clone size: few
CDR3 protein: CASSQPLADSTDTQYF
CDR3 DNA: TGTGCCAGCAGCCAGCCACTAGCAGATAGCACAGATACGCAGTATTTT

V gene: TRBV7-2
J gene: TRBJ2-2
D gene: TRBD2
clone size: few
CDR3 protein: CASSRSGANTGELFF
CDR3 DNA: TGTGCCAGCAGCCGTAGCGGGGCGAACACCGGGGAGCTGTTTTTT

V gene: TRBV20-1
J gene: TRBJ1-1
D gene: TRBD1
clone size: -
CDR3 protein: CSASLLGQGAGAFF
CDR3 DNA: TGCAGTGCTAGCCTCCTCGGACAGGGGGCTGGGGCTTTCTTT

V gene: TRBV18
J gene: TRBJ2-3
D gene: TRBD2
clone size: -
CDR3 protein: CASSPISGNTDTQYF
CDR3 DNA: TGTGCCAGCTCACCAATTAGCGGGAACACAGATACGCAGTATTTT

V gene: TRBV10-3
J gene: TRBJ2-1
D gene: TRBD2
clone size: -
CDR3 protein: CAISVTSGDEQFF
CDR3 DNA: TGTGCCATCAGTGTCACTAGCGGGGATGAGCAGTTCTTC

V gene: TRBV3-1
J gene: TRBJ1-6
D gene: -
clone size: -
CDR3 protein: CANSQVLRRNNSPLHF
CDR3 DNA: TGTGCCAACAGCCAAGTTTTGAGACGGAATAATTCACCCCTCCACTTT